This TCR beta chain was observed in a study of cytomegalovirus exposure and HLA in healthy donors. The assay was immunoSEQ multiplex PCR, and TCRdb's table has in-frame clones only and misses some. The sample includes under 200,000 clones, 75% to 90% of them seen just once. For this clone: What it recognizes is unknown.

Whole-study results and caveats: Associated with cytomegalovirus, according to the listing, were 150 to 200 TCR beta chains. In the 130 or so validation repertoires, approximately 94% of cluster scores exceeded 0, per a later analysis. CMV antigen specificity was confirmed in vitro for three CMV-associated chains.

This CDR3 comprises 14 residues. The germline gives CDR1 WNHNN, CDR2 SYGVQD (reference sequence). Trimming took off 4 bases at V and 10 bases at J, with 17 bases between the two ends. Material: PBMCs. This TCR was recovered from a woman aged 18-29 years in good health and CMV-seronegative. The V call is TRBV10-1, the J call TRBJ2-1; possibly TRBD2 for D (6 bases). In DNA, the CDR3 is TGCGCCAGCAGTGGAAAGGTGGCTAGCGAAGAGCAGTTCTTC. Translating it yields CASSGKVASEEQFF.